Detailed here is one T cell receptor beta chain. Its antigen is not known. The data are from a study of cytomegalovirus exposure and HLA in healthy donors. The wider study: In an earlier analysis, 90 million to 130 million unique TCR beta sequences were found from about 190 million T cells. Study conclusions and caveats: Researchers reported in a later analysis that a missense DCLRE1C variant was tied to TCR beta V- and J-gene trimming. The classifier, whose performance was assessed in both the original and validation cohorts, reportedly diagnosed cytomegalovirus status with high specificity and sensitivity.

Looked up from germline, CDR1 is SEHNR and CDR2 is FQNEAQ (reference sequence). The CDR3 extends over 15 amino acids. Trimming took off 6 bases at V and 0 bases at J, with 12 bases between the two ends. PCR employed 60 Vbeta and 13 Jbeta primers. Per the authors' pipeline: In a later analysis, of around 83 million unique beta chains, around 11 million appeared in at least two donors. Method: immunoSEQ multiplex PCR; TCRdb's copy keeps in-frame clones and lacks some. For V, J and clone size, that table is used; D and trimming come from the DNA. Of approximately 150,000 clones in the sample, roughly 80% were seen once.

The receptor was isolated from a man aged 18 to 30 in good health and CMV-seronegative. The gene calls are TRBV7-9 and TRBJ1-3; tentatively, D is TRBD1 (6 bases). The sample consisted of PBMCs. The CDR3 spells CASRPTGSSGNTIYF. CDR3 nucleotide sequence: TGTGCCAGCAGACCTACAGGGAGCTCTGGAAACACCATATATTTT.